A single sample is the source of the 10 T cell receptor beta chains below, sequenced in a study of blood T cell repertoires in COVID-19. Profiled with immunoSEQ multiplex PCR; TCRdb holds only in-frame clones, not every one. The sample records some 280,000 clones, roughly 85% being singletons. Sequenced material: peripheral blood. The receptors originated from a young woman with active or convalescent COVID-19.

The V call is TRBV7-6, the J call TRBJ2-2, with TRBD1 matching over 9 bases. The CDR3 has 16 residues. Germline V lookup: CDR1 SGHVS, CDR2 FNYEAQ. J was trimmed by 1 base and V by 5 bases; bases with no gene match: 5. CDR3 residues: CASSPTGGRNTGELFF. The CDR3 bases are TGTGCCAGCAGCCCAACAGGGGGCCGGAACACCGGGGAGCTGTTTTTT.

The CDR3 region is CASSRGQGATEAFF. CDR3 DNA sequence: TGCGCCAGCAGCCGGGGACAGGGGGCCACTGAAGCTTTCTTT. The genes are TRBV5-1 and TRBJ1-1; 12 nucleotides line up with TRBD1. V lost 4 bases to trimming and J lost 4 bases; unmatched junction nucleotides: 2. The germline V gene encodes CDR1 SGHRS and CDR2 YFSETQ. The CDR3 is 14 residues long.

J is TRBJ1-4 and V is TRBV13; 10 bases align to TRBD1. Germline V gives CDR1 PRHDT, CDR2 FYEKMQ (reference sequence). The CDR3 runs 16 residues. V lost 2 bases and J lost 7; bases outside the gene matches: 7. DNA of the CDR3: TGTGCCAGCAGCTTATATCGGGACAGGGGAGGTGAAAAACTGTTTTTT. This codes for CASSLYRDRGGEKLFF.

The genes are TRBV24-1 and TRBJ1-2; TRBD1 aligns across 7 bases. CDR3 length: 16 amino acids. Trimming removed 5 bases from V and 1 base from J; junction bases left unmatched: 9. CDR1 KGHDR and CDR2 SFDVKD come from the germline V gene. CDR3 nucleotides: TGTGCCACCAGTGCCCCAACAGGGGACGGTAACTATGGCTACACCTTC. Residues: CATSAPTGDGNYGYTF.

The chain is built from TRBV7-8 and TRBJ2-2; 9 bases align to TRBD2. Germline CDR1 reads SGHVS; CDR2 reads FQNEAQ. The CDR3 has 18 amino acids. Trimming removed 1 base from V and 2 bases from J; junction bases left unmatched: 8. CDR3 sequence reads: CASSLVIAGAGNTGELFF. As DNA, the CDR3 is TGTGCCAGCAGCTTAGTAATAGCGGGGGCCGGAAACACCGGGGAGCTGTTTTTT. Looking up the rest from reference TRBV7-8 and TRBJ2-2 gives the full variable domain: GAGVSQSPRYKVAKRGQDVALRCDPISGHVSLFWYQQALGQGPEFLTYFQNEAQLDKSGLPSDRFFAERPEGSVSTLKIQRTQQEDSAVYLCASSLVIAGAGNTGELFFGEGSRLTVL.

The CDR3 nucleotides are TGTGCCAGCAGTTTCCGGGACAGGGCGGGAGAGCAGTACTTC. Protein product: CASSFRDRAGEQYF. This chain connects TRBV27 to TRBJ2-7; the match to TRBD1 covers 9 bases. This CDR3 is 14 amino acids long. The junction had 7 bases not matched to a gene; V was cut back by 3 bases and J by 7 bases. Germline V CDR1 and CDR2: MNHEY, SMNVEV (reference sequence).

This clone appeared once. The genes are TRBV18 and TRBJ2-4; 9 positions match TRBD1. In germline, CDR1 is KGHSH, CDR2 LQKENI. This CDR3 has 16 residues. The V segment lost 2 bases and the J segment 6 bases; nucleotides outside the gene matches: 8. In nucleotides, the CDR3 is TGTGCCAGCTCACCATCCGGGACAGGGATTACAAACATTCAGTACTTC. This sequence encodes CASSPSGTGITNIQYF.

This rearrangement joins TRBV7-8 to TRBJ1-6, with D maybe TRBD1 (6 bases). The V and J ends lost 5 bases and 5 bases respectively, with 19 bases between them. This CDR3 region has 17 residues. Per germline, CDR1 SGHVS and CDR2 FQNEAQ. CDR3 nucleotide sequence: TGTGCCAGCAGCACAAATACAGGGAGTTGGGATAATTCACCCCTCCACTTT. Encoded protein: CASSTNTGSWDNSPLHF. Full variable domain (outside the CDR3, taken from reference TRBV7-8 and TRBJ1-6): GAGVSQSPRYKVAKRGQDVALRCDPISGHVSLFWYQQALGQGPEFLTYFQNEAQLDKSGLPSDRFFAERPEGSVSTLKIQRTQQEDSAVYLCASSTNTGSWDNSPLHFGNGTRLTVT.

The sample holds a few counts of this clone. The chain recombines TRBV18 with TRBJ2-5; 8 positions match TRBD1. The CDR3 covers 15 residues. Trimming at V came to 6 bases and at J to 0 bases, leaving 6 bases not matched to a gene. Germline lookup yields CDR1 KGHSH and CDR2 LQKENI. CDR3 region: CASSPRQGNQETQYF. CDR3 DNA sequence: TGTGCCAGCTCTCCAAGACAGGGGAACCAAGAGACCCAGTACTTC.

The chain uses TRBV5-1 and TRBJ1-1; a weak D match, TRBD1 (6 bases). Germline V gene data show CDR1 as SGHRS and CDR2 as YFSETQ. V was cut by 1 base and J by 5 bases, with 15 bases left in between. This CDR3 contains 15 residues. As DNA, the CDR3 is TGCGCCAGCAGCTTGTCTACAGGGTCGGGGACTGAAGCTTTCTTT. Translating it yields CASSLSTGSGTEAFF.